This T cell receptor (beta chain) derives from a study of blood T cell repertoires in COVID-19. Study summary: The samples span acute and convalescent COVID-19 from the United States, Italy and Spain. In each case, the material was cDNA or gDNA derived from T cells, B-cell-depleted T cells, or PBMCs.

CDR3 length equals 17 residues. Germline loops: CDR1 MNHEY, CDR2 SMNVEV (reference sequence). Trimming took off 4 bases at V and 1 base at J, with 19 bases between the two ends. How the authors handled the data: Nucleated cell counts were estimated from reference gene primer amplification. Measured with immunoSEQ multiplex PCR; TCRdb has only the in-frame clones, and not every one. V and J calls and clone size are as listed in that table; D and trimming were resolved from the DNA. The table has approximately 210,000 clones, about 85% seen once. The sequencing input was peripheral blood. The sequence was obtained from a man aged 35-49 years with acute or convalescent COVID-19. V is TRBV27 and J is TRBJ1-1; maybe TRBD1 (5 bases). The CDR3 sequence is CASSSSQVPERNTEAFF. The CDR3 DNA is TGTGCCAGCAGTTCTTCACAGGTGCCCGAGAGGAACACTGAAGCTTTCTTT.